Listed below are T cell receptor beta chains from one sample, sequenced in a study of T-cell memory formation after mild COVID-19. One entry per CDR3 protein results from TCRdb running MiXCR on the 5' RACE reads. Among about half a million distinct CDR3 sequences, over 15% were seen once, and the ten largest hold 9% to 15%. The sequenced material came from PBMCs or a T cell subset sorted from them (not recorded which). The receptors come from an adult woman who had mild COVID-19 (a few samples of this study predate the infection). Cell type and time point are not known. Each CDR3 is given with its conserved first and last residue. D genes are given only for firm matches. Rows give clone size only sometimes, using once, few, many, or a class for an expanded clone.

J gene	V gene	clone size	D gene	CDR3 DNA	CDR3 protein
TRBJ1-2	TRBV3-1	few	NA	TGTGCCAGCAGCCAAGAAGTGCCAGACAGGAGACCTAACTATGGCTACACCTTC	CASSQEVPDRRPNYGYTF
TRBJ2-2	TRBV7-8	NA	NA	TGTGCCAGCAGATCCTGGGCGGGAAAAAACACCGGGGAGCTGTTTTTT	CASRSWAGKNTGELFF
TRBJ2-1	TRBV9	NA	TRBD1	TGTGCCAGCAGCGTAGCAGGGGACAGGGGGGTCAATGAGCAGTTCTTC	CASSVAGDRGVNEQFF
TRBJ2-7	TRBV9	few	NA	TGTGCCAGCAGCGGGGACCGGACCTACGAGCAGTACTTC	CASSGDRTYEQYF
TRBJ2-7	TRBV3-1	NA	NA	TGTGCCAGCAGCCCTTCGGAGGTGACCTACGAGCAGTACTTC	CASSPSEVTYEQYF
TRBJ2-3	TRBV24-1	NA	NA	TGTGCCACCAGTGATGGGGACGGCCCGCGGGATACGCAGTATTTT	CATSDGDGPRDTQYF
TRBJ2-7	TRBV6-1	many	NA	TGTGCCAGCAGTGAAGAACAGGCATCCTCCTACGAGCAGTACTTC	CASSEEQASSYEQYF
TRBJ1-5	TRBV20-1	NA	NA	TGCAGTGCCACTCCCTACGGTGACAATCAGCCCCAGCATTTT	CSATPYGDNQPQHF
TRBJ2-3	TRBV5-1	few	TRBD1	TGCGCCAGCAGTCCCCTCTTAGGACAGGGACCAGATACGCAGTATTTT	CASSPLLGQGPDTQYF
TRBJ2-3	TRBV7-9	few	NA	TGTGCCAGCAGACTTCCAACGGACCTTCGGTTAGATACGCAGTATTTT	CASRLPTDLRLDTQYF
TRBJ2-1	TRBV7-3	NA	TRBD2	TGTGCCAGCAGCCCAACGGAGGCGGGGGGGCCCAATGAGCAGTTCTTC	CASSPTEAGGPNEQFF
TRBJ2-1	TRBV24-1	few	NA	TGTGCCACCAGTGATTTGAGTGAGACAGCCTCCTACAATGAGCAGTTCTTC	CATSDLSETASYNEQFF
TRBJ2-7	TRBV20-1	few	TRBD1	TGCAGTGCTAGTGACGGGACAGTGGGGTACGAGCAGTACTTC	CSASDGTVGYEQYF
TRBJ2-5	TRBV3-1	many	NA	TGTGCCAGCAGCCAACCGGGGGCGGAGACCCAGTACTTC	CASSQPGAETQYF
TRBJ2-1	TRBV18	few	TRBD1	TGTGCCAGCTCACCTTGGGACAGTATCGGCAATGAGCAGTTCTTC	CASSPWDSIGNEQFF
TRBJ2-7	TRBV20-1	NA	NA	TGCAGTGCTACTCGCAGCTACGAGCAGTACTTC	CSATRSYEQYF
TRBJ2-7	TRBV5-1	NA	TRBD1	TGCGCCAGCAGCTTGGGACGGGGGGACAGGGTAATCTACGAGCAGTACTTC	CASSLGRGDRVIYEQYF
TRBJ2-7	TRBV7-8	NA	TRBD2	TGTGCCAGCAGCGGATCCGAAGGACTAGCGGCCGATTTTTACTACGAGCAGTACTTC	CASSGSEGLAADFYYEQYF
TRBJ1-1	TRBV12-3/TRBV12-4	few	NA	TGTGCCAGCAGTTTTAGGCAGGGTTCGTGGACTGAAGCTTTCTTT	CASSFRQGSWTEAFF
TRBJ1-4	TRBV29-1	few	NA	TGCAGCGCCTCCCCGGGGACTAATGAAAAACTGTTTTTT	CSASPGTNEKLFF
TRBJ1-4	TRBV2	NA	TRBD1	TGTGCCAGCAGTGAAGCGCTTAAGGGACAGGTTAATGAAAAACTGTTTTTT	CASSEALKGQVNEKLFF
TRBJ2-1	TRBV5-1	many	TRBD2	TGCGCCAGCAGCTTGTCCCCTAGCGGGGGGGCCAATGAGCAGTTCTTC	CASSLSPSGGANEQFF
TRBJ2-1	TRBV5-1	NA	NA	TGCGCCAGCAGCTGGGGCCCGGGCGAGCAGTTCTTC	CASSWGPGEQFF
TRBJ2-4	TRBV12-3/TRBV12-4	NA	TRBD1	TGTGCCAGCAGTTATCGGACAGGGTTAGGCGATATAGCCAAAAACATTCAGTACTTC	CASSYRTGLGDIAKNIQYF
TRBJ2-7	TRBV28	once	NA	TGTGCCAGCAGTCTCACGGGACACCCCTACGAGCAGTACTTC	CASSLTGHPYEQYF
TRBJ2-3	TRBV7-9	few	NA	TGTGCCAGCAGCCTTTCCGGGGGAGAGACAGATACGCAGTATTTT	CASSLSGGETDTQYF
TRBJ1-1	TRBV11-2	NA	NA	TGTGCCAGCAGGCCACCCGTGGGGACATGGGGAGGCACTGAAGCTTTCTTT	CASRPPVGTWGGTEAFF
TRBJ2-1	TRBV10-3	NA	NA	TGTGCCATCAAGATAGCGGCCCTCAACAATGAGCAGTTCTTC	CAIKIAALNNEQFF
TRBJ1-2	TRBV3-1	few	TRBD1	TGTGCCAGCAGCCAAGATGACAGGGTAAACTATGGCTACACCTTC	CASSQDDRVNYGYTF
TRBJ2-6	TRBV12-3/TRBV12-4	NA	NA	TGTGCCAGCAGTTTGAGGGAGACTGGGGCCAACGTCCTGACTTTC	CASSLRETGANVLTF
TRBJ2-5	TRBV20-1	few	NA	TGCAGTGCTAGGGGACTGGCCGGGGTGGAGACCCAGTACTTC	CSARGLAGVETQYF
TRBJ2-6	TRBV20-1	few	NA	TGCAGTGCTGTAGCCGGGGGTGGGATCTCTGGGGCCAACGTCCTGACTTTC	CSAVAGGGISGANVLTF
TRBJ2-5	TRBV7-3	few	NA	TGTGCCAGCAGCTTAAGTGGAACATCGGGAGAGACCCAGTACTTC	CASSLSGTSGETQYF
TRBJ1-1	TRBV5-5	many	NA	TGTGCCAGCAGCTTGCTCGGGGGTGGGGACACTGAAGCTTTCTTT	CASSLLGGGDTEAFF
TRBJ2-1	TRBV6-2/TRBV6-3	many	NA	TGTGCCAGCAGAAAGGAGGGGGCCAACTACAATGAGCAGTTCTTC	CASRKEGANYNEQFF
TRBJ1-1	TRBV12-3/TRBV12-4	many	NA	TGTGCCAGCAGTTTCGACACTGAAGCTTTCTTT	CASSFDTEAFF
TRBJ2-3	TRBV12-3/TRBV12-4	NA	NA	TGTGCCAGCAGTCAAGGGGAAGCAGATACGCAGTATTTT	CASSQGEADTQYF
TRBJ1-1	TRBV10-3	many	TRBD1	TGTGCCATCAGTGACCAGGGGGAGTACACTGAAGCTTTCTTT	CAISDQGEYTEAFF
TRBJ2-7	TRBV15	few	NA	TGTGCCACCAGCAGAGATCGTAGAGGGGCCGAGCAGTACTTC	CATSRDRRGAEQYF
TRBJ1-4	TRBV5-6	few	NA	TGTGCCAGCAGCTCACCAGGGGTAGGGGAAAAACTGTTTTTT	CASSSPGVGEKLFF
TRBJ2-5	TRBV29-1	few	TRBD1	TGCAGCGTTGACCAGGGGGCTCGTGAGACCCAGTACTTC	CSVDQGARETQYF
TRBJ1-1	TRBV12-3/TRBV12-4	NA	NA	TGTGCCAGCAGTTTGGCACCAGCCTTGAACACTGAAGCTTTCTTT	CASSLAPALNTEAFF
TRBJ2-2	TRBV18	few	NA	TGTGCCAGCTCACCCCGAACGTTACTAGGTCCGAACACCGGGGAGCTGTTTTTT	CASSPRTLLGPNTGELFF
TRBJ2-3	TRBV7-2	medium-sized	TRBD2	TGTGCCAGCAGCCGATCTAGCGGAACCTACACAGATACGCAGTATTTT	CASSRSSGTYTDTQYF
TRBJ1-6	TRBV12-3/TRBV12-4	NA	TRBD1	TGTGCCAGCAGGATAGACAGGGGAGGTTCACCCCTCCACTTT	CASRIDRGGSPLHF
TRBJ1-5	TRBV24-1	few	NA	TGTGCCACCAGTGATCCACAGGGAGACAATCAGCCCCAGCATTTT	CATSDPQGDNQPQHF
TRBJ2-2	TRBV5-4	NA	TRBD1	TGTGCCAGCAGCTTAGGGACAGGGGTTTTGAACACCGGGGAGCTGTTTTTT	CASSLGTGVLNTGELFF
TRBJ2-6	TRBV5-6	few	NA	TGTGCCAGCAGCTGGGGAGGACAGTCCCGGGCCAACGTCCTGACTTTC	CASSWGGQSRANVLTF
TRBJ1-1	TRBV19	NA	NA	TGTGCCAGTAGTATCCCGGAGGGGAGCACTGAAGCTTTCTTT	CASSIPEGSTEAFF
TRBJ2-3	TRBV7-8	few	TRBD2	TGTGCCAGCAGCTTAGCTCGACTAGCTACAAGCACAGATACGCAGTATTTT	CASSLARLATSTDTQYF
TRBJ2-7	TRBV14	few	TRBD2	TGTGCCAGCAGCCAACTAGCGGGAGGCGCCGAGCAGTACTTC	CASSQLAGGAEQYF